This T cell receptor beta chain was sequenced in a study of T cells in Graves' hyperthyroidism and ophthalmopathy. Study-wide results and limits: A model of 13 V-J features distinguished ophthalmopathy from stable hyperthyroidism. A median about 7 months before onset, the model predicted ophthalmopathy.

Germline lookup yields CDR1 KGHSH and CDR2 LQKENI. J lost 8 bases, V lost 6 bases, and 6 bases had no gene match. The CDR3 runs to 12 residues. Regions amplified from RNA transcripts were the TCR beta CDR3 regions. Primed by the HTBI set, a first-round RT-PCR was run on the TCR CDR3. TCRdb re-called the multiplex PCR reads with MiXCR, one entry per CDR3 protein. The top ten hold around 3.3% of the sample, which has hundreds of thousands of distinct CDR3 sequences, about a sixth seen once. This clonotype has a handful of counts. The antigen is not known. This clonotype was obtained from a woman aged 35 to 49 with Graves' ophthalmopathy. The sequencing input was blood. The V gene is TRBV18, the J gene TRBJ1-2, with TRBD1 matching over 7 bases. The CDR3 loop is CASSPDREGYTF. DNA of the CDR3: TGTGCCAGCTCGCCCGACAGGGAAGGCTACACCTTC.